The 2 T cell receptor beta chains reported below all come from one sample, sequenced in a study of early T cells in non-severe SARS-CoV-2 infection. TCRdb used MiXCR to reprocess the 5' RACE reads, holding one entry per CDR3 protein. The sample carries under 85,000 distinct CDR3 sequences, around 14% recorded once. Sequenced: whole blood. Receptors were obtained from an adult who was a healthcare worker with PCR-confirmed SARS-CoV-2 infection or an uninfected control (not recorded which).

This clonotype was detected ten times or more. The chain joins TRBV19 to TRBJ1-6; D is unclear. The germline gives CDR1 LNHDA, CDR2 SQIVND (reference sequence). This CDR3 contains 14 residues. V lost 3 bases to trimming and J lost 10 bases, with 13 bases between them. The CDR3 loop is CASSMMTSRSPLHF. DNA of the CDR3: TGTGCCAGTAGTATGATGACAAGTCGATCACCCCTCCACTTT.

This clonotype was found a few times. This chain connects TRBV25-1 to TRBJ2-5, with D perhaps TRBD1 or TRBD2 (5 bases each). Germline V CDR1 and CDR2: MGHDK, SYGVNS. This CDR3 comprises 13 residues. V was shortened by 10 bases and J by 4 bases, with 16 bases between the two germline ends. CDR3 residues: CATQAMGVETQYF. CDR3 nucleotides: TGTGCCACCCAAGCCATGGGGGTAGAGACCCAGTACTTC.